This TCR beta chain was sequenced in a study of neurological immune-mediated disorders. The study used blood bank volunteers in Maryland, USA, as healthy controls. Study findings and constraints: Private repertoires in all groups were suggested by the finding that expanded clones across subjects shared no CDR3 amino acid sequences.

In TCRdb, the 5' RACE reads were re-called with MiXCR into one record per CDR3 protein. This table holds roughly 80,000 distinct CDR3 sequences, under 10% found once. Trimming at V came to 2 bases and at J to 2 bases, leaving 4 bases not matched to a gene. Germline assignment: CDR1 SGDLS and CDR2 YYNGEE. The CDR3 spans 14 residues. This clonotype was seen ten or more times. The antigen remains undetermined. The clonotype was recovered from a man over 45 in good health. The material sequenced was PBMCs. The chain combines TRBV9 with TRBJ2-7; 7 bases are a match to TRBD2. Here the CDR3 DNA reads TGTGCCAGCAGCGTGGGGGGAGGGACCTACGAGCAGTACTTC. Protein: CASSVGGGTYEQYF.